The entry below describes one TCR beta chain. The data derive from a study of shared clonotypes between healthy human individuals. Germline V gene sequence: CDR1 SGHNT, CDR2 YYREEE (reference sequence). This CDR3 spans 11 amino acids. Trimming pared 0 bases from V and 11 bases from J, leaving 8 bases between. Libraries were prepared by immunoSEQ multiplex PCR; TCRdb keeps only in-frame clonotypes and omits some of them. The sample gives 650,000 to 700,000 clones, less than 95% of which show up once; 30% to 40% is in the top ten. Recent vaccinations or acute infections were absent in the healthy HIV-negative adult donors.

The origin of this receptor is a man between 18 and 35 years old in good health. Some clones in this sample may be carry-over from other donors' samples. Sequenced input: memory CD8+ T cells from PBMCs. Subset: CD45RO+ cells pooled with CCR7-negative TemRA cells. The genes are TRBV5-4 and TRBJ1-1; D is ambiguous. CDR3 region: CASSLGGHAFF. DNA for the CDR3: TGTGCCAGCAGCTTGGGGGGTCATGCTTTCTTT.